This TCR beta chain was observed in a study of patients and donors after allogeneic stem cell transplantation. The V and J ends lost 2 bases and 5 bases respectively, with 15 bases between them. Germline lookup yields CDR1 MGHDK and CDR2 SYGVNS. CDR3 length: 15 residues. A single record per CDR3 protein comes from TCRdb applying MiXCR to the RT-PCR reads. Of more than 850,000 distinct CDR3 sequences listed, 15% to 20% are singletons. Sequenced material: blood, either unsorted or a sorted T cell fraction (not recorded which). This clonotype was sampled from a human donor who was either an allogeneic HSCT recipient or a stem cell or donor lymphocyte infusion donor (not recorded which). It is not recorded whose cells these are; they may come from a transplant donor. The J gene is TRBJ2-5, the V gene TRBV25-1, with D unresolved. The CDR3 spells CASSEPKPDTETQYF. The CDR3 coding sequence is TGTGCCAGCAGTGAACCGAAGCCGGATACGGAGACCCAGTACTTC. Supplemented by reference TRBV25-1 and TRBJ2-5, the full variable domain reads EADIYQTPRYLVIGTGKKITLECSQTMGHDKMYWYQQDPGMELHLIHYSYGVNSTEKGDLSSESTVSRIRTEHFPLTLESARPSHTSQYLCASSEPKPDTETQYFGPGTRLLVL.